A selection of T cell receptor beta chains follows, all from one sample in a study of blood T cell repertoires in COVID-19. The table came from immunoSEQ multiplex PCR; TCRdb's copy has only in-frame clones and leaves some out. The table records a few hundred thousand clones, roughly 90% of them present only once. The specimen sequenced was PBMCs or T cells enriched from blood (not recorded which). These receptors originate from a woman aged 40 to 50 who had recovered from COVID-19. The CDR3 runs from the conserved cysteine through the conserved F or W. Fields, in order: D gene, J gene, clone size, V gene, CDR3 protein, CDR3 DNA. The D gene is left open where the match is weak. Clone size, where shown, is once, few, many, or a class for clones that have expanded.

NA	TRBJ1-1	NA	TRBV30	CAWERSMNTEAFF	TGTGCCTGGGAACGGTCCATGAACACTGAAGCTTTCTTT
NA	TRBJ1-3	few	TRBV2	CASSEASGRLGNTIYF	TGTGCCAGCAGTGAAGCTTCAGGGAGGTTGGGAAACACCATATATTTT
TRBD1	TRBJ1-1	NA	TRBV2	CASRPSWDRGNTEAFF	TGTGCCAGCAGACCTAGTTGGGACAGGGGGAACACTGAAGCTTTCTTT
TRBD1	TRBJ1-2	NA	TRBV6-5	CASSYDRDDYGYTF	TGTGCCAGCAGTTATGACAGGGATGACTATGGCTACACCTTC
TRBD1	TRBJ2-7	NA	TRBV19	CASSISGTAAYEQYF	TGTGCCAGTAGTATTTCCGGGACAGCTGCCTACGAGCAGTACTTC
NA	TRBJ2-3	NA	TRBV5-5	CASSLSRAADTQYF	TGTGCCAGCAGCTTGAGCAGGGCGGCAGATACGCAGTATTTT
NA	TRBJ2-7	NA	TRBV2	CASEEGGKVYEQYF	TGTGCCTCCGAGGAGGGCGGGAAGGTCTACGAGCAGTACTTC
TRBD2	TRBJ2-3	NA	TRBV3-1/TRBV3-2	CASSQGSGLADPDTQYF	TGTGCCAGCAGCCAGGGATCCGGACTAGCGGACCCCGATACGCAGTATTTT
NA	TRBJ1-1	NA	TRBV11-3	CASSLKGADLRTEAFF	TGTGCCAGCAGCTTAAAAGGGGCGGATTTGAGAACTGAAGCTTTCTTT
NA	TRBJ1-3	NA	TRBV25-1	CASRPSGNTIYF	TGTGCCAGCAGGCCTAGCGGAAACACCATATATTTT
NA	TRBJ1-5	NA	TRBV10-3	CAIGRTGSNQPQHF	TGTGCCATCGGAAGAACAGGGAGCAATCAGCCCCAGCATTTT
TRBD1	TRBJ1-2	many	TRBV24-1	CATRSGQGANYGYTF	TGTGCCACCAGAAGCGGACAGGGTGCTAACTATGGCTACACCTTC
TRBD2	TRBJ2-2	NA	TRBV5-1	CASRISGRATGELFF	TGCGCCAGCAGGATTAGCGGGAGGGCCACCGGGGAGCTGTTTTTT
TRBD2	TRBJ2-1	NA	TRBV11-2	CASSLGLAGEQFF	TGTGCCAGCAGCTTAGGACTAGCGGGTGAGCAGTTCTTC
NA	TRBJ1-5	NA	TRBV15	CATSRELISQPQHF	TGTGCCACCAGCAGAGAACTCATAAGTCAGCCCCAGCATTTT
NA	TRBJ1-5	NA	TRBV5-5	CASSSGGRFSNQPQHF	TGTGCCAGCAGCTCGGGCGGGAGATTTAGCAATCAGCCCCAGCATTTT
NA	TRBJ2-7	NA	TRBV11-2	CASREYRDSYEQYF	TGTGCCAGCAGGGAATACAGGGATTCCTACGAGCAGTACTTC
NA	TRBJ1-1	NA	TRBV25-1	CASSETRGPWVNTEAFF	TGTGCCAGCAGTGAAACAAGGGGCCCGTGGGTAAATACTGAAGCTTTCTTT
TRBD2	TRBJ2-1	NA	TRBV19	CASSRVAGASYNEQFF	TGTGCCAGTAGTCGGGTAGCGGGAGCCTCCTACAATGAGCAGTTCTTC
TRBD1	TRBJ2-3	NA	TRBV18	CASSPRDRGGTDTQYF	TGTGCCAGCTCACCCCGGGACAGGGGAGGAACAGATACGCAGTATTTT
TRBD2	TRBJ2-7	NA	TRBV14	CASSQRYGRAFHEQYF	TGTGCCAGCAGCCAACGGTACGGGAGGGCCTTCCACGAGCAGTACTTC
TRBD1	TRBJ1-4	NA	TRBV7-9	CASSLTGAYEKLFF	TGTGCCAGCAGCCTAACAGGGGCCTATGAAAAACTGTTTTTT